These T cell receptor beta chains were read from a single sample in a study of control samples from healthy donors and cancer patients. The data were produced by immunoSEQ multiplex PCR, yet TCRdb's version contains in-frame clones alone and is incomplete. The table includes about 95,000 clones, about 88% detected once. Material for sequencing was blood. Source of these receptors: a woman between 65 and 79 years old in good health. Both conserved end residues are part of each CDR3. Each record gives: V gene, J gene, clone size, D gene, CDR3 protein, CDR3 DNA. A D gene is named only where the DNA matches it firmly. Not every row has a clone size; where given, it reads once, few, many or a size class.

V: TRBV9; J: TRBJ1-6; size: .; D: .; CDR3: CASSRGEGNSPLHF; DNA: TGTGCCAGCAGCAGGGGAGAGGGAAATTCACCCCTCCACTTT
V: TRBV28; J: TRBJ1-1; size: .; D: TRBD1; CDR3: CASSAGGFSNTEAFF; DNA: TGTGCCAGCAGCGCAGGGGGCTTCTCGAACACTGAAGCTTTCTTT
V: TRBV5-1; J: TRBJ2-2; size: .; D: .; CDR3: CASRETFNTGELFF; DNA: TGCGCCAGCAGGGAAACCTTCAACACCGGGGAGCTGTTTTTT
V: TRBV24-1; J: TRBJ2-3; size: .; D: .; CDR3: CATKDGVTDTQYF; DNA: TGTGCCACCAAGGATGGGGTCACAGATACGCAGTATTTT
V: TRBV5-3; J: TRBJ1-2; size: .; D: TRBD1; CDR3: CARSLRTGVLPNYGYTF; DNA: TGTGCCAGAAGCTTAAGGACAGGGGTTCTCCCTAACTATGGCTACACCTTC
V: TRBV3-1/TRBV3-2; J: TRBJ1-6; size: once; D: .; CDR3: CASSRLQDYPSPLHF; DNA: TGTGCCAGCAGCCGCCTCCAGGACTACCCCTCACCCCTCCACTTT
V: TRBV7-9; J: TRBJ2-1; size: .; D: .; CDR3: CASSLSGIDEQFF; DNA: TGTGCCAGCAGCTTATCAGGAATCGATGAGCAGTTCTTC
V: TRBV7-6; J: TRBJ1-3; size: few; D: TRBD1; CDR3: CASAREGQGTNTIYF; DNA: TGTGCCAGCGCCCGGGAGGGACAGGGCACGAACACCATATATTTT
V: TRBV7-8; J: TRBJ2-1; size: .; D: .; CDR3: CASSLEGGPWYNEQFF; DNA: TGTGCCAGCAGCTTAGAGGGAGGCCCTTGGTACAATGAGCAGTTCTTC
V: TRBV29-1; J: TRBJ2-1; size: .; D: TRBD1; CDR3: CSATGGNEQFF; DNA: TGCAGCGCCACAGGGGGCAATGAGCAGTTCTTC
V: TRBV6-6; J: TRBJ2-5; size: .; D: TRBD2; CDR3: CASSPLTSGRAFDVRETQYF; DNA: TGTGCCAGCAGTCCCCTAACTAGCGGGAGGGCCTTTGACGTTAGAGAGACCCAGTACTTC
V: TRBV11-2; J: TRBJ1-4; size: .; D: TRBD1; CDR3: CASSLVGGDGEKLFF; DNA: TGTGCCAGCAGCTTAGTAGGGGGCGACGGAGAAAAACTGTTTTTT
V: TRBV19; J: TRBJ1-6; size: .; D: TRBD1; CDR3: CASSHRGSPLHF; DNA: TGTGCCAGTAGCCACAGGGGCTCACCCCTCCACTTT
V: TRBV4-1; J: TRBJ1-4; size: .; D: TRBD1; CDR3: CASSQETGQGNEKLFF; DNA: TGCGCCAGCAGCCAAGAGACGGGACAGGGGAATGAAAAACTGTTTTTT
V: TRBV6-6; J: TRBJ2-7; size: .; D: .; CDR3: CASSYTSYEQYF; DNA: TGTGCCAGCAGTTACACTAGCTACGAGCAGTACTTC
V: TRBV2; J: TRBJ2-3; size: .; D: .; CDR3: CASSETGIPTDTQYF; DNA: TGTGCCAGCAGTGAAACCGGGATTCCCACAGATACGCAGTATTTT
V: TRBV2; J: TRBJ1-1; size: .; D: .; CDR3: CASSGTGVFTEAFF; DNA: TGTGCCAGCAGTGGAACTGGGGTGTTCACTGAAGCTTTCTTT
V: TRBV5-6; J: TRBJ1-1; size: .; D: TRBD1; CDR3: CASSMTGGDTEAFF; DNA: TGTGCCAGCAGCATGACAGGGGGCGATACTGAAGCTTTCTTT